This T cell receptor beta chain was retrieved from a study of CD8 T cells in ankylosing spondylitis. The study, taken as a whole, reports: Relatively scarce in peripheral blood, disease-linked clones were CD8+. Matched ankylosing spondylitis synovial fluid reportedly showed significant enrichment of disease-linked clones.

With regard to this clonotype: Its antigen is unknown. Mismatch with germline at one junction end may stem from a read error.

By quantitative 5'-RACE with molecular barcodes, the TCR beta libraries were made. MiXCR was run by TCRdb on the 5' RACE reads, yielding one entry per CDR3 protein. Of about 200,000 distinct CDR3 sequences in the sample, about 13% are singletons; the top ten hold 15% to 20%. The germline V gene encodes CDR1 SGHVS and CDR2 FNYEAQ. The CDR3 is made up of 12 amino acids. The V gene is TRBV7-6, the J gene TRBJ2-3; TRBD2 is a possible D gene (5 bases). The TCR was taken from a male donor with ankylosing spondylitis or in good health (not recorded which). Sequencing input: blood, either unsorted or a sorted T cell fraction (not recorded which). The CDR3 nucleotides read TGTGCCAGCAGCTTAGCTAGCGATACGCAATATTTT. Protein: CASSLASDTQYF.